The present TCR beta chain was sequenced within a study of tumor-infiltrating lymphocytes in primary liver carcinoma. The researchers produced TCR beta cDNA from approximately 460 ng total RNA with a constant-region primer. Library construction for TCR beta comprised three nested multiplex PCR rounds performed with slightly modified ARM-PCR. MiXCR was run by TCRdb on the multiplex PCR reads, yielding one entry per CDR3 protein. Among around 330,000 distinct CDR3 sequences, more than 55% were seen once, and the ten largest hold more than 15%. The researchers obtained blood RNA from unsorted whole blood and also extracted germline DNA. Sample: peripheral blood. This receptor was identified in a woman aged 25 to 45 with primary liver carcinoma and hepatitis B virus infection.

The CDR3 nucleotides read TGTGCCAGCGGACTCGGACTTCAGGTTTACAATGAGCAGTTCTTC. Amino acids: CASGLGLQVYNEQFF. This chain uses TRBV6-5 with TRBJ2-1; possibly TRBD2 for D (5 bases). This CDR3 region has 15 residues. Germline V gene sequence: CDR1 MNHEY, CDR2 SVGAGI. The V end was cut by 8 bases, the J end by 4 bases, with 18 bases between.